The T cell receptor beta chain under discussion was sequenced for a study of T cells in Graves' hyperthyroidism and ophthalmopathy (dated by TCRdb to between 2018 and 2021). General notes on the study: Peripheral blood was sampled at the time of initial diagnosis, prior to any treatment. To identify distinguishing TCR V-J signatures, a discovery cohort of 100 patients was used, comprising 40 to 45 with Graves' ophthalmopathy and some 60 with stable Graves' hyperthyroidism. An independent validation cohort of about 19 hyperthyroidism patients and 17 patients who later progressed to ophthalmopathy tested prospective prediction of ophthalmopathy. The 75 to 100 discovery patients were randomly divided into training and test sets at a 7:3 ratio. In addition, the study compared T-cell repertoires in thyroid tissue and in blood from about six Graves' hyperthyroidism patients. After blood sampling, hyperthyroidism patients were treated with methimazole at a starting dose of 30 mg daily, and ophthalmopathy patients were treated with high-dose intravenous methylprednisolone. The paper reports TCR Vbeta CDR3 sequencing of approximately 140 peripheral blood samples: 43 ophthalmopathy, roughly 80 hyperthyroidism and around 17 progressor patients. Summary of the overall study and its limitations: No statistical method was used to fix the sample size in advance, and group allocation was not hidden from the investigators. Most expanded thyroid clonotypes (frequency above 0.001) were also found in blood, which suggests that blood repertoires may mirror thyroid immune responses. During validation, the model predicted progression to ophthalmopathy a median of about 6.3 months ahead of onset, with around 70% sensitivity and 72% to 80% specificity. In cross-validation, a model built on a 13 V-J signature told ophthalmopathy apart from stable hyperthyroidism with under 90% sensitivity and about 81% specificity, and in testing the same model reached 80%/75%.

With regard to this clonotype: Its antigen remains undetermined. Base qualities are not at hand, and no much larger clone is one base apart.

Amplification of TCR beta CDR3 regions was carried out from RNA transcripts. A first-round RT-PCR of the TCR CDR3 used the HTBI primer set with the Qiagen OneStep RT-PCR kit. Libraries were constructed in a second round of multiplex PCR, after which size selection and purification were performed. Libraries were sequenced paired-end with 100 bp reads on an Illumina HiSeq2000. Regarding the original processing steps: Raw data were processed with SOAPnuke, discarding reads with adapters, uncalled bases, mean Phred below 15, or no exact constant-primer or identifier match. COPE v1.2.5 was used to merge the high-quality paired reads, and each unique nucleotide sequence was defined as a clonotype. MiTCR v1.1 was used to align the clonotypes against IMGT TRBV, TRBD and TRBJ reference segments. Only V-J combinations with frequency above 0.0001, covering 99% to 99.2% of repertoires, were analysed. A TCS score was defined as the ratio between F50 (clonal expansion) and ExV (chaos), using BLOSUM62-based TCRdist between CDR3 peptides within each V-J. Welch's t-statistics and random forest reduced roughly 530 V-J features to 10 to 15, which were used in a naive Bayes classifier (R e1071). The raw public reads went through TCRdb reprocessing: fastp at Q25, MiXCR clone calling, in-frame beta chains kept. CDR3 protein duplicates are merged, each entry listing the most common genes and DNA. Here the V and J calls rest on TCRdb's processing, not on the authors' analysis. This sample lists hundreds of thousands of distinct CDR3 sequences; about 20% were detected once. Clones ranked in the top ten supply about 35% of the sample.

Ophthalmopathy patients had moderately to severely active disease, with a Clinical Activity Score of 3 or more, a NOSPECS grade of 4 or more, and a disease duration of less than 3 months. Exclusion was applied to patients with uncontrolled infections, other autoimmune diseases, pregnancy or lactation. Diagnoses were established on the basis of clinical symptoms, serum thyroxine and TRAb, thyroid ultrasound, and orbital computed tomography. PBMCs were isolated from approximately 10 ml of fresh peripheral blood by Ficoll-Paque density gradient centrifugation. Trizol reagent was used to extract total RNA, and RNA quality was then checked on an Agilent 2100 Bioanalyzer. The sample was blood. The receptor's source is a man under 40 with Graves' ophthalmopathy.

The DNA is as follows: TGTGCCAGCAGCACGGGACAGCCCCAAAATATATATGGCTACACCTTC. Its protein reads: CASSTGQPQNIYGYTF. The chain employs TRBV9 and TRBJ1-2; 7 bases in the middle match TRBD1. The CDR3 spans 16 residues, from the cysteine through the phenylalanine. Here the CDR3 DNA is all that survives: 48 bases in frame from base 1. CDR1 and CDR2 were assigned from the germline V gene as SGDLS and YYNGEE. The junction shows trimming of 4 bases on V and 5 bases on J, and the gene matches do not reach 14 bases of it.